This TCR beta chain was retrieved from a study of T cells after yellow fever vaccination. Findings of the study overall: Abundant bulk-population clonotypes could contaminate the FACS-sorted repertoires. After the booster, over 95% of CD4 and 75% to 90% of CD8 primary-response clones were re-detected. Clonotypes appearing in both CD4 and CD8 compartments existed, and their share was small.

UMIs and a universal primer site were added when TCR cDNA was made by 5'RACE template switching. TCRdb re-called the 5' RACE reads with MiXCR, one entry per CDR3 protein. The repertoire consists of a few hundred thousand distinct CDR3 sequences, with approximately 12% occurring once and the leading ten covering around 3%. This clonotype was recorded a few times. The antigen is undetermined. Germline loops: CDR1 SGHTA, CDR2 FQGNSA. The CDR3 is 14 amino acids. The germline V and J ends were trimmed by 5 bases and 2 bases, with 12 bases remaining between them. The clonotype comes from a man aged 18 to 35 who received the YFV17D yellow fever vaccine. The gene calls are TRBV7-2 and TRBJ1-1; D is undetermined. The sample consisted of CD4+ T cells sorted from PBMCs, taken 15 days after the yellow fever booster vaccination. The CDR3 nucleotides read TGTGCCAGCAGCCCTTGGAGGGTTAACACTGAAGCTTTCTTT. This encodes CASSPWRVNTEAFF.